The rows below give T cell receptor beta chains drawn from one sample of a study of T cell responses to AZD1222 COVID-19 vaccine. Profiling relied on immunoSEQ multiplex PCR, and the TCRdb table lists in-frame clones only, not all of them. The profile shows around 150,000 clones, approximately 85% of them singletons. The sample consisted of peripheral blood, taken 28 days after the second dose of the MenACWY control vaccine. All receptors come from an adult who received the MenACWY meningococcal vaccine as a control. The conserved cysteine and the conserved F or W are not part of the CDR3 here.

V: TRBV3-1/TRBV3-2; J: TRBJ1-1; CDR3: ASRPRGGSTEAF
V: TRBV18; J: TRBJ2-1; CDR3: ASSLGGGDYNEQF
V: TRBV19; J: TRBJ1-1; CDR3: ASRMIGTLNTEAF
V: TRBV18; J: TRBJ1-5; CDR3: ASSRGNQPQH
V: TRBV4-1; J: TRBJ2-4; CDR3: ASKGSERDIQY
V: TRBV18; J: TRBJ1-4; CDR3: ASSQTGGGYEKLF
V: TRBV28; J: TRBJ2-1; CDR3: ASTPSGRGGVDEQF
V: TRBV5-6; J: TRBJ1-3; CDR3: ASSPGTVSGNTIY
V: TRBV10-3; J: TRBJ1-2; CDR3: AISGGPPRYGYT
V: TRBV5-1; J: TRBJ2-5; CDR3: ASSWALQETQY
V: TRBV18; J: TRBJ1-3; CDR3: ASSPQGRGGSGNTIY
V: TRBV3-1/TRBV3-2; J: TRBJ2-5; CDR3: ASSPWGETQY
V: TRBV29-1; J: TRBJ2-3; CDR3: SVEPGGSTDTQY
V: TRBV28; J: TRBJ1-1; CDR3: ASSLKGVRSTEAF
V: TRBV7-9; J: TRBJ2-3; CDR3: ASSLEGLAWDTQY
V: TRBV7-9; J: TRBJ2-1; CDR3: ASSLVAGGEQF
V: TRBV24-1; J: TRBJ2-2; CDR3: ATSEPAGARTGELF
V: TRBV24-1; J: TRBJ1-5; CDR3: ATRDRGSNQPQH
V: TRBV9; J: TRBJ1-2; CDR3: ASSVWTGEHGYT
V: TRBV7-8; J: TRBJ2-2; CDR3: ASSRVGSGELF
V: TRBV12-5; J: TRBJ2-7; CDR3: ASGLRQNSYEQY
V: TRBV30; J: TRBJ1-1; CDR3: AGTTGLDTEAF
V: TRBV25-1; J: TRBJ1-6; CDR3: ASTPSGSSYNSPLH
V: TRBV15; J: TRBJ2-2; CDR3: ATSRAGTGELF
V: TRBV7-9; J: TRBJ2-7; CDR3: ASSQGPPEQY
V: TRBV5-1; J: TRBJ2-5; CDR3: ASSLGRGETQY
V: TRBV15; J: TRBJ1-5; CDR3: ATSRVQGSGEPQH
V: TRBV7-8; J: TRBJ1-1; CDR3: ASSLPLDTEAF
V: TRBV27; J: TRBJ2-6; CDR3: ASSLMASGANVLT
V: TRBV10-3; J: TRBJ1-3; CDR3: AISLRGNTIY
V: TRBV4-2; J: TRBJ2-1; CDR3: ASSQGTGLPNEQF
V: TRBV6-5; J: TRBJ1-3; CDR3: ASSYQGNSGNTIY
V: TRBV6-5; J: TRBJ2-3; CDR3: ASSENPTYTQY